The 12 T cell receptor beta chains below were found in one sample sequenced in a study of shared clonotypes between healthy human individuals. TCRdb's table, derived via immunoSEQ multiplex PCR, lists solely in-frame clones and lacks some. The repertoire includes 1,100,000 or so clones, approximately 80% of them detected once, and approximately 0.52% sits in the top ten. Specimen: memory CD4+ T cells from PBMCs. Subset indicated: CD45RA-negative fraction. These receptor sequences come from a man between 18 and 35 years old in good health. Some clones in this sample may be carry-over from other donors' samples.

The rearrangement joins TRBV28 to TRBJ2-3; D gene unclear. The CDR3 is made up of 15 amino acids. CDR1 and CDR2 (germline): MDHEN, SYDVKM. Trimming left V 5 bases short and J 1 base short, with 13 bases between. The DNA for the CDR3 is TGTGCCAGCAGTCGGACCGTGCCTCGCACAGATACGCAGTATTTT. Residues: CASSRTVPRTDTQYF. Supplemented by reference TRBV28 and TRBJ2-3, the full variable domain reads DVKVTQSSRYLVKRTGEKVFLECVQDMDHENMFWYRQDPGLGLRLIYFSYDVKMKEKGDIPEGYSVSREKKERFSLILESASTNQTSMYLCASSRTVPRTDTQYFGPGTRLTVL.

The chain recombines TRBV28 with TRBJ2-2, with D perhaps given as TRBD1 or TRBD2 (5 bases each). CDR3 length equals 16 residues. Germline CDR1 MDHEN, CDR2 SYDVKM. Trimming cost V 3 bases and J 5 bases, with 16 bases left between them. This CDR3 is CASSFRTRGRTGELFF. The DNA for the CDR3 is TGTGCCAGCAGTTTCCGTACTAGGGGACGAACCGGGGAGCTGTTTTTT.

The chain has TRBV9 and TRBJ1-1, with D uncertain. Germline CDR1 SGDLS, CDR2 YYNGEE. The CDR3 is 14 amino acids. Trimming shortened V by 0 bases and J by 3 bases, and 9 bases separated the two germline ends. The CDR3 coding sequence is TGTGCCAGCAGCGTAGGTCCTTGGGACACTGAAGCTTTCTTT. Its translation: CASSVGPWDTEAFF.

The chain combines TRBV7-8 with TRBJ1-5, with D possibly TRBD1 on 6 matching bases. This CDR3 region has 14 residues. Germline V lookup: CDR1 SGHVS, CDR2 FQNEAQ. The germline V and J ends were trimmed by 5 bases and 2 bases, with 10 bases remaining between them. This CDR3 is CASSRGGGNQPQHF. DNA of the CDR3: TGTGCCAGCAGCCGAGGGGGGGGCAATCAGCCCCAGCATTTT. The entire variable domain, with the rest obtained from reference TRBV7-8 and TRBJ1-5, is as follows: GAGVSQSPRYKVAKRGQDVALRCDPISGHVSLFWYQQALGQGPEFLTYFQNEAQLDKSGLPSDRFFAERPEGSVSTLKIQRTQQEDSAVYLCASSRGGGNQPQHFGDGTRLSIL.

On this clone: The junction and the germline gene differ at one end; a read error may be behind it. This sample also contains other DNA sequences that code for the same CDR3. The V gene is TRBV6-1, the J gene TRBJ2-7; tentatively, D is TRBD2 (6 bases). CDR1 MNHNS and CDR2 SASEGT come from the germline V gene. There are 12 residues in the CDR3. The CDR3 DNA sequence: TGTGCCAGCAGCGGGGACTCCTCCGAGCAGTACTTC. Translated, it gives CASSGDSSEQYF.

This chain joins TRBV18 and TRBJ2-6, with D tentatively TRBD1 or TRBD2 (6 bases each). Between the trimmed V and J ends, which lost 6 bases and 3 bases, there was a span of 18 bases. The length of the CDR3 is 17 residues. In germline, CDR1 is KGHSH, CDR2 LQKENI. CDR3 nucleotide sequence: TGTGCCAGCTCCCCTACGGGGGCGCTTCTTGGGGCCAACGTCCTGACTTTC. Translation gives CASSPTGALLGANVLTF.

This clone has a single count. V usage is TRBV28 and J usage is TRBJ2-1; D may be TRBD1 (5 bases). The CDR3 extends over 16 amino acids. CDR1 MDHEN and CDR2 SYDVKM come from the germline V gene. Trimming left V 1 base short and J 3 bases short, with 13 bases between. DNA of the CDR3: TGTGCCAGCAGTTTATTCAGCTCCAGGGTCTACAATGAGCAGTTCTTC. Translation: CASSLFSSRVYNEQFF.

This rearrangement joins TRBV7-2 to TRBJ2-5, with 8 bases fitting TRBD1. This CDR3 has 14 amino acids. CDR1 and CDR2 (germline): SGHTA, FQGNSA. V lost 2 bases to trimming and J lost 5 bases; unmatched junction nucleotides: 4. In nucleotides, the CDR3 is TGTGCCAGCAGCTTACACCGGGACAGGGAGACCCAGTACTTC. It is translated as CASSLHRDRETQYF.

The chain combines TRBV5-1 with TRBJ1-3, with 7 positions matching TRBD1. Trimming cost V 1 base and J 3 bases; bases outside gene matches: 7. The germline V gene has CDR1 SGHRS and CDR2 YFSETQ. The CDR3 spans 16 residues. DNA of the CDR3: TGCGCCAGCAGCTTGTGGGACAGTAGAATTGGAAACACCATATATTTT. Protein sequence: CASSLWDSRIGNTIYF.

This clone was seen only once. This chain links TRBV5-1 with TRBJ2-5; tentatively, D is TRBD2 (6 bases). Trimming pared 2 bases from V and 1 base from J, leaving 12 bases between. The CDR3 runs to 15 residues. Germline V gene data show CDR1 as SGHRS and CDR2 as YFSETQ. DNA for the CDR3: TGCGCCAGCAGCTTTTTTGCGGGACCCCAAGAGACCCAGTACTTC. It specifies CASSFFAGPQETQYF.

Written as DNA, the CDR3 is TGTGCCAGCAGCCAAGATATTACAGGGGAGTATGGCTACACCTTC. Protein sequence: CASSQDITGEYGYTF. The chain carries TRBV4-2 and TRBJ1-2, with 7 bases that match TRBD1. The length of the CDR3 is 15 residues. CDR1 is LGHNA, CDR2 YNFKEQ, per germline. With V trimmed by 0 bases and J by 5 bases, 6 bases remained unmatched.

The rearrangement joins TRBV7-9 to TRBJ2-6; D may be TRBD2 (6 bases). The CDR3 is 16 amino acids. Germline CDR1 is SEHNR and CDR2 is FQNEAQ (reference sequence). Deletions cut 0 bases from V and 4 bases from J, with 10 bases between. CDR3 DNA: TGTGCCAGCAGCTTAGCGGCGGGGTCCGGGGCCAACGTCCTGACTTTC. Translating gives CASSLAAGSGANVLTF.